The source of this TCR beta chain is a study of cytomegalovirus exposure and HLA in healthy donors. Overall study findings and caveats: Some TCR beta chains (approximately 180 of them) were listed as cytomegalovirus-associated. Later analysis associated a missense DCLRE1C variant with TCR beta V- and J-gene trimming. Earlier analysis yielded a pattern in which most TCR beta V segments were productive about 90% or about 30% of the time.

Each donor's status was that of a healthy bone marrow donor. It was with 60 Vbeta and 13 Jbeta primers that the PCR ran. This table comes from immunoSEQ multiplex PCR, and its TCRdb copy is limited to in-frame clones, with some not included. The sample holds about 130,000 clones, 74% seen once. Trimming left V 0 bases short and J 6 bases short, with 9 bases between. This CDR3 is 15 amino acids long. Per germline, CDR1 SGHAT and CDR2 FQNNGV. As concerns this clone: No antigen is known for it.

Sequenced: PBMCs. The clonotype comes from a male donor in good health and CMV-seronegative. This sequence joins TRBV11-2 and TRBJ1-6, with TRBD1 as a possible D gene (5 bases). CDR3 amino acids: CASSLDPRANSPLHF. As DNA, the CDR3 is TGTGCCAGCAGCTTAGATCCCAGGGCTAATTCACCCCTCCACTTT.